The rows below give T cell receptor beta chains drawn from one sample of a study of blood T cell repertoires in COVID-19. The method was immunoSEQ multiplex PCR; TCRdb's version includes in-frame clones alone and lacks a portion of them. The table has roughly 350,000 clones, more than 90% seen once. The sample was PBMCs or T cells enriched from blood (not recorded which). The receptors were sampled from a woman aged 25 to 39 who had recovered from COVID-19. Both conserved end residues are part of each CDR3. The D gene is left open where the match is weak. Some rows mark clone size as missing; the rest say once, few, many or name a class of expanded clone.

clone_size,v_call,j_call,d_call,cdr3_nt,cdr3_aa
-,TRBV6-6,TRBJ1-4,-,TGTGCCAGCAGTTACTCGGGGGGAGAAGCTGAAAAACTGTTTTTT,CASSYSGGEAEKLFF
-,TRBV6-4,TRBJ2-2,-,TGTGCCAGCAGGGGCGCGAACACCGGGGAGCTGTTTTTT,CASRGANTGELFF
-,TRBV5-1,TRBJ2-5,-,TGCGCCAGCAGCCTAAGACAGCAAGAGACCCAGTACTTC,CASSLRQQETQYF
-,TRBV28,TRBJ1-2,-,TGTGCCAGCAGTTTACCCGGTCGGGGGAGTGGCTACACCTTC,CASSLPGRGSGYTF
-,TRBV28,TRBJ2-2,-,TGTGCCAGCAGCCCGCCTGATCGAGGGAACACCGGGGAGCTGTTTTTT,CASSPPDRGNTGELFF
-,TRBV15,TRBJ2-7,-,TGTGCCACCCAAGGGGCCGACTACGAGCAGTACTTC,CATQGADYEQYF
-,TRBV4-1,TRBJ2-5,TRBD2,TGCGCCAGCAGCCAACCTCCGGGGGGGGTCGAGACCCAGTACTTC,CASSQPPGGVETQYF
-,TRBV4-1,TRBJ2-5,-,TGCGCCAGCAGCCAAGCGGGAAACCCTTATCCACAAGAGACCCAGTACTTC,CASSQAGNPYPQETQYF
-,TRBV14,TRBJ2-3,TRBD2,TGTGCCAGCAGCCAAGCGTTTGGGACTAGCGGGGCAGATACGCAGTATTTT,CASSQAFGTSGADTQYF
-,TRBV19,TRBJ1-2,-,TGTGCCAGTAGTTCAGACAGAAACTATGGCTACACCTTC,CASSSDRNYGYTF
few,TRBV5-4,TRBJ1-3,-,TGTGCCAGCAGCTTCGGCAGGGATACAGTAGGATATTTT,CASSFGRDTVGYF
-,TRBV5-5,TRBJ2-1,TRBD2,TGTGCCAGCAGCTTTCGACCAGCGGGAGGTCAGGGAAATGAGCAGTTCTTC,CASSFRPAGGQGNEQFF
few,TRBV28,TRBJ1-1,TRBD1,TGTGCCAGCAGTCCTGACAGGGGGCATGAGAACACTGAAGCTTTCTTT,CASSPDRGHENTEAFF
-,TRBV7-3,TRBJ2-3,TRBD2,TGTGCCAGCAGCTCGGGACTAGCGGGCACAGATACGCAGTATTTT,CASSSGLAGTDTQYF
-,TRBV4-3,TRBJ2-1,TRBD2,TGCGCCAGCAGCCCTGGGACTAGCGGGAGGGATGAGCAGTTCTTC,CASSPGTSGRDEQFF
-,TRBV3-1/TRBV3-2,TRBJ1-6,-,TGTGCCAGCAGCCAAGTGGGACGTCCCGGGACTCGTAATTCACCCCTCCACTTT,CASSQVGRPGTRNSPLHF
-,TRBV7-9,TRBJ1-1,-,TGTGCCAGCAGCTTAGCCGAGACACAGAACACTGAAGCTTTCTTT,CASSLAETQNTEAFF
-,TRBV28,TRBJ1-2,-,TGTGCCAGCAGCCTCCCCGGGGTTTCTATGGGCTACACCTTC,CASSLPGVSMGYTF
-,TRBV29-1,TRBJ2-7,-,TGCAGCGCAACGCAGAACGAGCAGTACTTC,CSATQNEQYF
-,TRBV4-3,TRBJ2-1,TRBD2,TGCGCCAGCAGCCATACCTTCGGGGTAGCGGGAGGGGCCTACAATGAGCAGTTCTTC,CASSHTFGVAGGAYNEQFF
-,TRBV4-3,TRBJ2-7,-,TGCGCCAGCAGCCAAGAAGCTAGCACCACCTACGAGCAGTACTTC,CASSQEASTTYEQYF
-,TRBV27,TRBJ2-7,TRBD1,TGTGCCAGCAGTAAGACAGGGCCCACCTACGAGCAGTACTTC,CASSKTGPTYEQYF
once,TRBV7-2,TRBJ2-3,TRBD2,TGTGCCAGCAGCCCTCGGACTAGCGGGAGAGAGACAGATACGCAGTATTTT,CASSPRTSGRETDTQYF
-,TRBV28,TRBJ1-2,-,TGTGCCAGCAGTGCCTCACAGGGAATTGCCTATGGCTACACCTTC,CASSASQGIAYGYTF
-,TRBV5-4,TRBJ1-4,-,TGTGCCAGCAGCTTGAGACAGGTATTCGGTAATGAAAAACTGTTTTTT,CASSLRQVFGNEKLFF
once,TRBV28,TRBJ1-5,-,TGTGCCAGCAGTTCAGGGCTTGGTGGCAATCAGCCCCAGCATTTT,CASSSGLGGNQPQHF
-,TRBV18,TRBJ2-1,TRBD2,TGTGCCAGCTCACCCCGGACTAGCAACAATGAGCAGTTCTTC,CASSPRTSNNEQFF
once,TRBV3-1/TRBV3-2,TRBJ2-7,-,TGTGCCAGCAGCCAAGATCAGGGGATCCTCCCCCTCGAGCAGTACTTC,CASSQDQGILPLEQYF
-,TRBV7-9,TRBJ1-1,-,TGTGCCAGCAGCTTAGTTGGGGCTGGTTCTGAAGCTTTCTTT,CASSLVGAGSEAFF
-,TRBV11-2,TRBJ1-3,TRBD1,TGTGCCAGCAGCGGGACAGGGAAGGGAAACACCATATATTTT,CASSGTGKGNTIYF
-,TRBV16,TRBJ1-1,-,TGTGCCAGCAGCCTGACAGGCACCAATGAAGCTTTCTTT,CASSLTGTNEAFF
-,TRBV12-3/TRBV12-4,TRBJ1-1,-,TGTGCCAGCAGCCTGACAGGGAACACTGAAGCTTTCTTT,CASSLTGNTEAFF
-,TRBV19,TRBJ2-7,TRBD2,TGTGCCAGTAGTACATTAGCGGGAGGGTTATCCGAGCAGTACTTC,CASSTLAGGLSEQYF